Listed here are 18 T cell receptor beta chains from one sample, sequenced in a study of shared clonotypes between healthy human individuals. Assay used: immunoSEQ multiplex PCR; TCRdb lists only in-frame clones, some missing. The data show more than 550,000 clones, with just under 75% seen just once and more than 1.5% held by the top ten. Sequencing was performed on memory CD4+ T cells sorted from blood. Subset noted: CD45RA-negative fraction. These TCRs come from a woman in her twenties or thirties in good health.

The CDR3 protein is CASRLPITGAGTEAFF. The CDR3 DNA reads as TGTGCCAGCAGATTACCGATCACAGGGGCGGGCACTGAAGCTTTCTTT. The genes are TRBV28 and TRBJ1-1; 7 nucleotides match TRBD1. This CDR3 has 16 amino acids. Germline V gene lookup returns CDR1 MDHEN and CDR2 SYDVKM. With 6 bases clipped from V and 4 bases from J, the junction kept 14 bases outside the gene matches. Filled out from reference TRBV28 and TRBJ1-1, the complete variable domain reads DVKVTQSSRYLVKRTGEKVFLECVQDMDHENMFWYRQDPGLGLRLIYFSYDVKMKEKGDIPEGYSVSREKKERFSLILESASTNQTSMYLCASRLPITGAGTEAFFGQGTRLTVV.

V usage is TRBV7-9 and J usage is TRBJ2-3; 9 positions match TRBD1. This CDR3 region has 15 residues. The germline V gene encodes CDR1 SEHNR and CDR2 FQNEAQ (reference sequence). With 5 bases clipped from V and 2 bases from J, the junction kept 5 bases outside the gene matches. The DNA for the CDR3 is TGTGCCAGCAGCCCGGGACAGGGAGACACAGATACGCAGTATTTT. Its translation: CASSPGQGDTDTQYF.

This clone occurred once. The rearrangement links TRBV21-1 to TRBJ1-3. TRBV21-1 is a known pseudogene. The CDR3 has 14 amino acids. The CDR3 region has the DNA TGTGCCAGCCCCTTGACCTGTCGGGGCAACACCATATATTTT. Its protein product is CASPLTCRGNTIYF.

This chain connects TRBV4-2 to TRBJ2-3, with 9 bases that match TRBD2. The CDR3 loop spans 15 amino acids. Germline V gives CDR1 LGHNA, CDR2 YNFKEQ. V lost 6 bases, J lost 2 bases, and 6 bases stayed unmatched. The CDR3 reads CASSPTSGHTDTQYF. In nucleotides, the CDR3 is TGTGCCAGCAGTCCGACTAGCGGTCACACAGATACGCAGTATTTT.

The chain couples TRBV7-6 to TRBJ2-2, with D possibly matching TRBD1 (5 bases). Trimming removed 0 bases from V and 8 bases from J, with 13 bases in between. This CDR3 has 15 amino acids. The germline V gene encodes CDR1 SGHVS and CDR2 FNYEAQ. This CDR3 reads CASSLAPGFTGELFF. CDR3 coding DNA: TGTGCCAGCAGCTTAGCTCCAGGGTTTACTGGGGAGCTGTTTTTT.

The chain combines TRBV9 with TRBJ2-2, with D unresolved. Germline assignment: CDR1 SGDLS and CDR2 YYNGEE. V lost 2 bases and J 3 bases, leaving 8 bases between the germline ends. This CDR3 is 14 amino acids long. CDR3 protein: CASSVRQDTGELFF. CDR3 DNA sequence: TGTGCCAGCAGCGTCAGGCAAGACACCGGGGAGCTGTTTTTT.

The V call is TRBV6-5, the J call TRBJ2-3; a weak D match, TRBD2 (6 bases). The CDR3 spans 15 residues. Looked up from germline, CDR1 is MNHEY and CDR2 is SVGAGI. V lost 5 bases and J 4 bases, leaving 16 bases between the germline ends. The CDR3 nucleotides are TGTGCCAGCAGTAAGCCACCCGGGGGATCAGATACGCAGTATTTT. Residues: CASSKPPGGSDTQYF.

On this clone itself: Its ends do not fully match the called genes, so a read error is possible. The rearrangement joins TRBV5-8 to TRBJ2-3, with D maybe TRBD2 (7 bases). Germline values: CDR1 SGHTS, CDR2 YDEGEE. This CDR3 comprises 17 residues. The CDR3 DNA is TGTGCCAGCAGTTTGGGGGCCACTAGCGATAGCACAGATACGCAGTATTTT. This encodes CASSLGATSDSTDTQYF.

The chain uses TRBV18 and TRBJ2-7, with 7 nucleotides matching TRBD1. Germline-derived CDR1 and CDR2 are KGHSH and LQKENI. CDR3 length: 14 amino acids. The junction had 7 bases not matched to a gene; V was cut back by 4 bases and J by 4 bases. The CDR3, as DNA: TGTGCCAGCTCACATGAGACAGGGTCTTACGAGCAGTACTTC. The encoded protein is CASSHETGSYEQYF.

In its sample, this clone was seen many times. The sample carries other DNA sequences with the same CDR3. The rearrangement joins TRBV6-5 to TRBJ2-7; D could derive from TRBD1 or TRBD2 (5 bases each). The CDR3 has 14 residues. Germline CDR1 and CDR2: MNHEY and SVGAGI. V was cut by 5 bases and J by 1 base, with 12 bases left in between. CDR3 in amino acids: CASSPRDGSYEQYF. DNA for the CDR3: TGTGCCAGCAGTCCACGGGACGGGTCCTACGAGCAGTACTTC.

The chain employs TRBV9 and TRBJ2-1; 9 bases are a match to TRBD2. The CDR3 runs 18 residues. The germline V gene encodes CDR1 SGDLS and CDR2 YYNGEE. V trimming: 2 bases; J trimming: 2 bases; junction bases outside the gene matches: 11. CDR3 DNA sequence: TGTGCCAGCAGCGTCACTCTTAGCGGGGGTACTACCTACAATGAGCAGTTCTTC. Translation: CASSVTLSGGTTYNEQFF.

V and J are TRBV6-5 and TRBJ2-5; tentative D call: TRBD1 (5 bases). CDR3 length: 14 amino acids. V was shortened by 1 base and J by 2 bases, with 8 bases between the two germline ends. Germline V gene lookup returns CDR1 MNHEY and CDR2 SVGAGI. As DNA, the CDR3 is TGTGCCAGCAGTTACTTGACAGCTCAAGAGACCCAGTACTTC. Translated: CASSYLTAQETQYF.

Here the CDR3 reads CAISRVGTGELFF. CDR3 in DNA: TGTGCCATCTCGAGGGTTGGGACCGGGGAGCTGTTTTTT. The chain joins TRBV10-3 to TRBJ2-2; D possibly corresponds to TRBD2 (5 bases). From germline, CDR1 is ENHRY and CDR2 SYGVKD. This CDR3 has 13 amino acids. The germline V and J ends were trimmed by 8 bases and 5 bases, with 12 bases remaining between them.

The rearrangement joins TRBV29-1 to TRBJ2-5, with TRBD1 matching 8 bases. The CDR3 totals 13 residues. Trimming took 6 bases from V and 5 from J; bases not matched to a gene: 8. In germline, CDR1 is SQVTM, CDR2 ANQGSEA. Here the CDR3 reads CSVKRTGMETQYF. CDR3 bases: TGCAGCGTCAAACGGACAGGGATGGAGACCCAGTACTTC. Drawing the rest from reference TRBV29-1 and TRBJ2-5, the complete variable domain is SAVISQKPSRDICQRGTSLTIQCQVDSQVTMMFWYRQQPGQSLTLIATANQGSEATYESGFVIDKFPISRPNLTFSTLTVSNMSPEDSSIYLCSVKRTGMETQYFGPGTRLLVL.

This clone has only one observation. The rearrangement uses TRBV7-9 and TRBJ1-4, with unresolved D. Germline CDR1 SEHNR, CDR2 FQNEAQ (reference sequence). Deletions cut 5 bases from V and 8 bases from J, with 12 bases between. This CDR3 is 13 amino acids long. CDR3 sequence (DNA): TGTGCCAGCAGCCTAGAAGCTGGGGAAAAACTGTTTTTT. Translated: CASSLEAGEKLFF.

J is TRBJ2-7 and V is TRBV18; no clear D. This CDR3 contains 15 residues. CDR1 is KGHSH and CDR2 is LQKENI in the germline V gene. The germline V and J ends were trimmed by 2 bases and 0 bases, with 11 bases remaining between them. The CDR3 DNA sequence: TGTGCCAGCTCACCATCTTCAGCGCCCTCCTACGAGCAGTACTTC. Its translation is CASSPSSAPSYEQYF.

The genes are TRBV27 and TRBJ2-5; D call uncertain. The CDR3 sequence is 12 residues long. Germline assignment: CDR1 MNHEY and CDR2 SMNVEV (reference sequence). Trimming cost V 7 bases and J 5 bases, with 11 bases left between them. CDR3 in DNA: TGTGCCAGCACCCCCTATACCGAGACCCAGTACTTC. It encodes CASTPYTETQYF.

The CDR3 region has the DNA TGTGCCAGCACCCTACACGGAGGACAGGGGGCATACAATGAGCAGTTCTTC. Translation gives CASTLHGGQGAYNEQFF. V gene TRBV27 combines with J gene TRBJ2-1; 11 bases agree with TRBD1. From germline, CDR1 is MNHEY and CDR2 SMNVEV (reference sequence). This CDR3 is built from 17 residues. V shed 7 bases and J 4 bases; nucleotides not matched to a gene: 12.